This passage covers 10 T cell receptor beta chains from one sample sequenced in a study of tumor and adjacent non-tumor tissue in lung cancer. RNA was extracted from bulk tissue without any cell sorting. TCRbeta libraries were built with three rounds of nested PCR, modified from ARM-PCR. TCRdb used MiXCR to reprocess the multiplex PCR reads, holding one entry per CDR3 protein. The sample lists over 110,000 distinct CDR3 sequences, 66% occurring once. The sample consisted of lung tumor tissue. Receptors originate from a man aged 55 to 70 with small cell lung cancer.

The chain uses TRBV12-3 or TRBV12-4 and TRBJ2-1; the D gene is possibly TRBD2 (6 bases). The CDR3 spans 17 residues. Trimming stripped 0 bases from V and 5 bases from J, with 17 bases between. CDR3 nucleotides: TGTGCCAGCAGTTTAGCGGAGGGCCCGACTGGAAACAATGAGCAGTTCTTC. This codes for CASSLAEGPTGNNEQFF.

This clonotype was picked up a small number of times. The chain employs TRBV5-1 and TRBJ2-3; D is uncertain. The CDR3 is made up of 14 amino acids. With 0 bases removed from V and 2 bases from J, the gap between germline ends came to 7 bases. Germline V gives CDR1 SGHRS, CDR2 YFSETQ. CDR3: CASSLAIATDTQYF. As DNA, the CDR3 is TGCGCCAGCAGCTTGGCCATCGCCACAGATACGCAGTATTTT. Based on the CDR3 plus reference TRBV5-1 and TRBJ2-3, the full variable domain is KAGVTQTPRYLIKTRGQQVTLSCSPISGHRSVSWYQQTPGQGLQFLFEYFSETQRNKGNFPGRFSGRQFSNSRSEMNVSTLELGDSALYLCASSLAIATDTQYFGPGTRLTVL.

The gene calls are TRBV4-1 and TRBJ2-3; 8 bases fit TRBD2. The germline gives CDR1 MGHRA, CDR2 YSYEKL. V shed 0 bases and J 6 bases; nucleotides not matched to a gene: 8. This CDR3 is built from 16 residues. The CDR3: CASSQDVSGSVDTQYF. The CDR3 DNA reads as TGCGCCAGCAGCCAAGACGTCAGCGGGAGCGTTGATACGCAGTATTTT.

The chain employs TRBV25-1 and TRBJ2-1; the match to TRBD2 covers 9 bases. This CDR3 has 13 residues. Germline V CDR1 and CDR2: MGHDK, SYGVNS. The V and J ends lost 10 bases and 10 bases, in that order; junction bases with no gene match: 11. In DNA form, the CDR3 reads TGTGCCACTAACTTAGCGGGAGTGAGGGAGCAGTTCTTC. Translating gives CATNLAGVREQFF. The full variable domain, rest sourced from reference TRBV25-1 and TRBJ2-1, is EADIYQTPRYLVIGTGKKITLECSQTMGHDKMYWYQQDPGMELHLIHYSYGVNSTEKGDLSSESTVSRIRTEHFPLTLESARPSHTSQYLCATNLAGVREQFFGPGTRLTVL.

This clonotype appeared many times. The chain joins TRBV20-1 to TRBJ2-3; possibly TRBD1 for D (6 bases). Germline V gene data show CDR1 as DFQATT and CDR2 as SNEGSKA (reference sequence). The V end lost 1 base, the J end lost 6 bases, and 8 bases lay between the germline ends. The CDR3 totals 12 residues. CDR3 sequence reads: CSARVRGDTQYF. In nucleotides, the CDR3 is TGCAGTGCTAGAGTGAGGGGGGATACGCAGTATTTT.

A word on this clonotype: The junction departs from the called germline gene at one end, perhaps through a read error. V and J are TRBV20-1 and TRBJ2-3; D is possibly TRBD2 (5 bases). This CDR3 has 15 amino acids. CDR1 DFQATT and CDR2 SNEGSKA come from the germline V gene (reference sequence). In DNA form, the CDR3 reads TGTAGTCCTAGAGATTTACGGAGGCCCGTTAATACGCAGTATTTT. Amino acid sequence: CSPRDLRRPVNTQYF.

The chain recombines TRBV4-2 with TRBJ2-1; 11 bases are a match to TRBD2. CDR1 LGHNA and CDR2 YNFKEQ come from the germline V gene. This CDR3 region has 20 residues. Germline trimming cut 1 base from V and 5 bases from J; bases unmatched to any gene: 16. For the CDR3, the DNA is TGTGCCAGCAGCCAAGGCTCCGGGATTAGCGGGAGGGCCCTCCACAATGAGCAGTTCTTC. Translating it yields CASSQGSGISGRALHNEQFF.

Comment on this clonotype: The CDR3 carries no conserved terminal phenylalanine or tryptophan, so it likely arises from a read error. The J gene is TRBJ1-2, the V gene TRBV11-2; 8 positions agree with TRBD1. V dropped 4 bases and J dropped 8; count of bases not matched to a gene: 9. The germline V gene has CDR1 SGHAT and CDR2 FQNNGV. The CDR3 spans 14 residues. The CDR3 DNA sequence: TGTGCCAGCAGCTCAGGACAGGGTGGTATCGGCTACACCTCC. The encoded protein is CASSSGQGGIGYTS.

This clonotype occurred a few times. CDR3 coding DNA: TGTGCCAGCGCGATATGGGAGGGGGGCACAGATACGCAGTATTTT. Translated, it gives CASAIWEGGTDTQYF. V and J are TRBV7-9 and TRBJ2-3; the D gene is possibly TRBD2 (7 bases). The CDR3 contains 15 residues. V was clipped by 8 bases and J by 1 base, with 16 bases between them. Per the germline V gene, CDR1 is SEHNR and CDR2 is FQNEAQ (reference sequence).

This rearrangement joins TRBV20-1 to TRBJ2-1; 10 bases are shared with TRBD2. The germline V gene encodes CDR1 DFQATT and CDR2 SNEGSKA (reference sequence). The CDR3 has 13 residues. CDR3 DNA: TGCACTCCCAGCGGGAGGGCAGGGAATGAGCAGTTCTTC. Its protein is CTPSGRAGNEQFF.